This is a list of T cell receptor beta chains from one sample in a study of shared clonotypes between healthy human individuals. Sequenced by immunoSEQ multiplex PCR; TCRdb stores in-frame clones only, minus some. The sample lists some 2,500,000 clones; 85% to 95% were seen once. Sample: naive CD4+ T cells from PBMCs. Receptor source: a man aged 18-30 years in good health. Some clones in this sample may be carry-over from other donors' samples. Both conserved end residues are part of each CDR3. The D gene is left open where the match is weak. Size tells how often a clone was seen (once, few, many) or the class of an expanded clone, and some rows leave it out.

V: TRBV5-1
size: .
D: .
length: 13
J: TRBJ2-3
DNA: TGCGCCAGCATGGACCCGAACACAGATACGCAGTATTTT
CDR3: CASMDPNTDTQYF

V: TRBV7-2
size: .
D: TRBD1
length: 15
J: TRBJ1-1
DNA: TGTGCCAGCAGCTGGGACAGGGAAGGTCGCACTGAAGCTTTCTTT
CDR3: CASSWDREGRTEAFF

V: TRBV7-9
size: once
D: .
length: 15
J: TRBJ1-4
DNA: TGTGCCAGCAGCCAGCTGAGGGGAACTAATGAAAAACTGTTTTTT
CDR3: CASSQLRGTNEKLFF

V: TRBV5-4
size: .
D: .
length: 14
J: TRBJ2-1
DNA: TGTGCCAGCAGGAGTCTTTTGGGACGGGATGAGCAGTTCTTC
CDR3: CASRSLLGRDEQFF

V: TRBV28
size: .
D: .
length: 12
J: TRBJ2-6
DNA: TGTGCCAGTACCCCAGGAGCCAACGTCCTGACTTTC
CDR3: CASTPGANVLTF

V: TRBV5-1
size: .
D: .
length: 15
J: TRBJ2-7
DNA: TGCGCCAGCAGTCCCGGCGGGGGCAACTCGTACGAGCAGTACTTC
CDR3: CASSPGGGNSYEQYF

V: TRBV7-2
size: .
D: .
length: 16
J: TRBJ2-5
DNA: TGTGCCAGCAGCTTAGGAAGTTGGGGGGCTGGGGAGACCCAGTACTTC
CDR3: CASSLGSWGAGETQYF

V: TRBV5-1
size: .
D: .
length: 15
J: TRBJ2-1
DNA: TGCGCCAGCAGCTTGGGAGGGTCCCTCTACAATGAGCAGTTCTTC
CDR3: CASSLGGSLYNEQFF

V: TRBV5-1
size: .
D: TRBD1
length: 21
J: TRBJ2-3
DNA: TGCGCCAGCAGCTTGGATCCGGGACAGGGGGCGAACGAGGTAACCACAGATACGCAGTATTTT
CDR3: CASSLDPGQGANEVTTDTQYF

V: TRBV15
size: .
D: .
length: 16
J: TRBJ2-1
DNA: TGTGCCACCAGCAGAGGGGGGACGAATCGTTACAATGAGCAGTTCTTC
CDR3: CATSRGGTNRYNEQFF

V: TRBV6-5
size: .
D: .
length: 14
J: TRBJ1-3
DNA: TGTGCCAGCAGTTATTCAGGGTCGGGAAACACCATATATTTT
CDR3: CASSYSGSGNTIYF

V: TRBV10-2
size: .
D: TRBD2
length: 18
J: TRBJ2-1
DNA: TGCGCCAGCAGAGGACTAGCGGGAGGGCCGGGCTCCTACAATGAGCAGTTCTTC
CDR3: CASRGLAGGPGSYNEQFF

V: TRBV21-1
size: .
D: .
length: 19
J: TRBJ1-4
DNA: TGTGCCAGCAGCAAACGCCTACCCCAGATTAGGTCAACTAATGAAAAACTGTTTTTT
CDR3: CASSKRLPQIRSTNEKLFF

V: TRBV28
size: .
D: TRBD1
length: 13
J: TRBJ2-1
DNA: TGTGCCAGCAGGGGACAGGCATACAATGAGCAGTTCTTC
CDR3: CASRGQAYNEQFF

V: TRBV5-1
size: .
D: .
length: 18
J: TRBJ2-6
DNA: TGCGCCAGCAGCTCCGGACGGAGCCAATACTCTGGGGCCAACGTCCTGACTTTC
CDR3: CASSSGRSQYSGANVLTF

V: TRBV5-1
size: .
D: .
length: 16
J: TRBJ1-4
DNA: TGCGCCAGCAGCTTGGGGGGGTTTAAGGGTGGCGAAAAACTGTTTTTT
CDR3: CASSLGGFKGGEKLFF

V: TRBV6-5
size: .
D: TRBD2
length: 13
J: TRBJ2-1
DNA: TGTGCCAGCAGCCCATTTAGCGGGAGGAGGGAGTTCTTC
CDR3: CASSPFSGRREFF

V: TRBV7-9
size: .
D: .
length: 13
J: TRBJ1-5
DNA: TGTGCCAGCAGCTTAGCCCCGTCGGAGCCCCAGCATTTT
CDR3: CASSLAPSEPQHF

V: TRBV4-1
size: .
D: TRBD2
length: 17
J: TRBJ2-3
DNA: TGCGCCAGCAGCCAAGAAGGGTCGACTAGCTCCCGACGGGCGCAGTATTTT
CDR3: CASSQEGSTSSRRAQYF

V: TRBV6-1
size: .
D: .
length: 13
J: TRBJ2-7
DNA: TGTGCCAGCACCTACGACAGGTCCGGCGAGCAGTACTTC
CDR3: CASTYDRSGEQYF

V: TRBV15
size: few
D: .
length: 15
J: TRBJ1-5
DNA: TGTGCCACCAGCAGAGGTACCTTAGAAAATCAGCCCCAGCATTTT
CDR3: CATSRGTLENQPQHF

V: TRBV19
size: few
D: .
length: 15
J: TRBJ1-1
DNA: TGTGCCAGTAAAATGGCGCGCGGGTCGAACACTGAAGCTTTCTTT
CDR3: CASKMARGSNTEAFF

V: TRBV28
size: few
D: .
length: 12
J: TRBJ1-1
DNA: TGTGCCAGCGGCGCCCTAGTTACTGAAGCTTTCTTT
CDR3: CASGALVTEAFF

V: TRBV6-6
size: once
D: TRBD1
length: 13
J: TRBJ2-7
DNA: TGTGCCAGCAGGCGGACAGGGGCCGAAGAGCAGTACTTC
CDR3: CASRRTGAEEQYF

V: TRBV27
size: .
D: TRBD2
length: 16
J: TRBJ2-1
DNA: TGTGCCACCACAACTGTCGGGACTAGCGGCCAAAATGAGCAGTTCTTC
CDR3: CATTTVGTSGQNEQFF

V: TRBV28
size: .
D: .
length: 15
J: TRBJ2-4
DNA: TGTGCCAGCAGTGCCACAGGTGTAGCCAAAAACATTCAGTACTTC
CDR3: CASSATGVAKNIQYF

V: TRBV4-2
size: .
D: TRBD2
length: 15
J: TRBJ2-1
DNA: TGTGCCAGCAGCCATGGACTAGCGGGAGGCAATGAGCAGTTCTTC
CDR3: CASSHGLAGGNEQFF

V: TRBV6-6
size: .
D: TRBD1
length: 14
J: TRBJ2-7
DNA: TGTGCCAGCAGCAAAGGACAGGGTACCTACGAGCAGTACTTC
CDR3: CASSKGQGTYEQYF